The 17 T cell receptor beta chains in this list originate from one sample, sequenced in a study of early T cells in non-severe SARS-CoV-2 infection. TCRdb re-derived calls from the 5' RACE reads in MiXCR, one entry per CDR3 protein. The table records tens of thousands of distinct CDR3 sequences, about 9.4% of them present only once. The specimen sequenced was whole blood. The receptors were sampled from an adult who was a healthcare worker with PCR-confirmed SARS-CoV-2 infection or an uninfected control (not recorded which).

This clonotype was seen a few times. The chain carries TRBV5-1 and TRBJ2-3, with D possibly TRBD2 on 7 matching bases. Trimming took off 4 bases at V and 0 bases at J, with 12 bases between the two ends. Germline CDR1 and CDR2: SGHRS and YFSETQ. The length of the CDR3 is 15 residues. CDR3 nucleotide sequence: TGCGCCAGCAGCCCCGGGGGGCATAGCACAGATACGCAGTATTTT. This codes for CASSPGGHSTDTQYF.

This clonotype was seen many times. The chain is built from TRBV11-2 and TRBJ2-2; TRBD1 might be the D (5 bases). Trimming stripped 4 bases from V and 5 bases from J, with 17 bases between. CDR3 length equals 16 residues. The germline CDR1 and CDR2 sequences are SGHAT and FQNNGV. The CDR3, as DNA: TGTGCCAGCAGCTCCCCGAAGGGGATGAAAACCGGGGAGCTGTTTTTT. The encoded protein is CASSSPKGMKTGELFF.

This clonotype showed up many times. The chain has TRBV5-1 and TRBJ1-1, with D possibly matching TRBD1 (5 bases). This CDR3 is 14 amino acids long. Germline V lookup: CDR1 SGHRS, CDR2 YFSETQ. The ends were cut back, 4 bases at V and 5 bases at J, with 15 bases in the middle. The CDR3 DNA sequence: TGCGCCAGCAGCAATGAGGTATACAGGACTGAAGCTTTCTTT. This codes for CASSNEVYRTEAFF.

This clonotype was detected a few times. The chain couples TRBV10-3 to TRBJ1-1; 8 bases are shared with TRBD1. Germline assignment: CDR1 ENHRY and CDR2 SYGVKD. Germline trimming cut 2 bases from V and 1 base from J; bases unmatched to any gene: 3. CDR3 length: 15 amino acids. The CDR3 nucleotides read TGTGCCATCAGTGAGGCGGGGACAGGGAACACTGAAGCTTTCTTT. Protein: CAISEAGTGNTEAFF.

A few counts support this clonotype. DNA for the CDR3: TGCAGCGTTGACCGAGCAGCGGGCTATGGCTACACCTTC. This translates into CSVDRAAGYGYTF. The chain has TRBV29-1 and TRBJ1-2, with D uncertain. Trimming removed 3 bases from V and 4 bases from J, with 12 bases in between. The CDR3 has 13 residues. The germline V gene encodes CDR1 SQVTM and CDR2 ANQGSEA.

This clonotype was counted at least ten times. The chain combines TRBV6-2 or TRBV6-3 with TRBJ2-5; no reliable D call. The ends were cut back, 0 bases at V and 3 bases at J, with 8 bases in the middle. Germline CDR1 is MNHEY and CDR2 is SVGEGT. This CDR3 has 14 amino acids. In nucleotides, the CDR3 is TGTGCCAGCAGTTACTCAAATAGGGAAGAGACCCAGTACTTC. Its translation is CASSYSNREETQYF.

The rearrangement uses TRBV9 and TRBJ2-5, with D perhaps matching TRBD2 (6 bases). CDR3 length: 15 residues. The V end lost 0 bases, the J end lost 1 base, and 10 bases lay between the germline ends. Per the germline V gene, CDR1 is SGDLS and CDR2 is YYNGEE. CDR3: CASSVGGALQETQYF. The CDR3 DNA sequence: TGTGCCAGCAGCGTAGGCGGGGCTCTCCAAGAGACCCAGTACTTC.

In this sample, this clonotype turned up many times. The chain employs TRBV11-3 and TRBJ1-4; D gene unclear. Germline values: CDR1 SGHNT, CDR2 YENEEA. The V end lost 1 base, the J end lost 5 bases, and 14 bases lay between the germline ends. CDR3 size: 16 residues. The CDR3 DNA reads as TGTGCCAGCAGCTTAGGCCGGACGGTGAGAAATGAAAAACTGTTTTTT. It is translated as CASSLGRTVRNEKLFF.

A few counts support this clonotype. The junction departs from the called germline gene at one end, perhaps through a read error. The DNA of the CDR3 is TGCAGTGCAAGAGAATCTAGCACAGATACGCAGTATTTT. Its translation: CSARESSTDTQYF. The chain couples TRBV20-1 to TRBJ2-3; D remains ambiguous. The CDR3 consists of 13 residues. Looked up from germline, CDR1 is DFQATT and CDR2 is SNEGSKA (reference sequence).

This clonotype was counted at least ten times. The chain couples TRBV7-8 to TRBJ2-2; TRBD1 is a possible D gene (6 bases). CDR1 and CDR2 from the germline V gene are SGHVS and FQNEAQ. This CDR3 comprises 18 residues. The V gene lost 5 bases and the J gene lost 4 bases, with 23 bases spanning the gap. In DNA, the CDR3 is TGTGCCAGCAGCCCAAGACTAACAGGGCTCTCGGGCACCGGGGAGCTGTTTTTT. Translation: CASSPRLTGLSGTGELFF.

The chain couples TRBV7-3 to TRBJ2-3; no reliable D call. The CDR3 spans 13 residues. Trimming cost V 4 bases and J 5 bases, with 10 bases left between them. Germline CDR1 is SGHTA and CDR2 is FQGTGA. CDR3 in DNA: TGTGCCAGCAGCTACGGCGCAATAGATACGCAGTATTTT. Translated: CASSYGAIDTQYF.

This clonotype was recorded many times. This sequence joins TRBV20-1 and TRBJ1-6; D perhaps matches TRBD1 (6 bases). This CDR3 region has 17 residues. The V and J ends lost 0 bases and 3 bases respectively, with 15 bases between them. Germline CDR1 DFQATT, CDR2 SNEGSKA (reference sequence). This CDR3 is CSARDQAWGRYNSPLHF. The CDR3 DNA follows: TGCAGTGCTAGAGATCAAGCGTGGGGGCGCTATAATTCACCCCTCCACTTT.

There are many counts of this clonotype. The rearrangement links TRBV3-1 to TRBJ1-5, with D tentatively TRBD1 (5 bases). Germline CDR1 LGHDT, CDR2 YNNKEL (reference sequence). The V gene lost 4 bases and the J gene lost 2 bases, with 12 bases spanning the gap. This CDR3 is 15 amino acids long. The CDR3 protein is CASSPRDSRNQPQHF. For the CDR3, the DNA is TGTGCCAGCAGCCCCCGGGACTCCCGCAATCAGCCCCAGCATTTT.

This clonotype was picked up many times. The gene calls are TRBV20-1 and TRBJ2-1; possible D gene TRBD2, 6 bases. The germline V gene has CDR1 DFQATT and CDR2 SNEGSKA (reference sequence). The CDR3 sequence is 18 residues long. The ends were cut back, 4 bases at V and 4 bases at J, with 26 bases in the middle. In DNA form, the CDR3 reads TGCAGTGCTACGCCCCTCACCGGGACTCAGAGATCATACAATGAGCAGTTCTTC. It is translated as CSATPLTGTQRSYNEQFF.

This clonotype was detected only a few times. The chain has TRBV3-1 and TRBJ2-3, with D maybe TRBD1 (5 bases). Germline-derived CDR1 and CDR2 are LGHDT and YNNKEL (reference sequence). The CDR3 is made up of 17 amino acids. V was trimmed by 0 bases and J by 0 bases, leaving 13 bases between them. In DNA form, the CDR3 reads TGTGCCAGCAGCCAAGATCTAAGGGGCCCTAGCACAGATACGCAGTATTTT. Translation gives CASSQDLRGPSTDTQYF.

This clonotype was counted at least ten times. This chain joins TRBV10-3 and TRBJ2-3, with 9 positions matching TRBD2. Germline V gene lookup returns CDR1 ENHRY and CDR2 SYGVKD. The CDR3 has 15 amino acids. The J segment lost 4 bases and the V segment lost 2 bases, leaving 4 bases of the junction unmatched. The CDR3 bases are TGTGCCATCAGTGAGGCGGGAGGGGAGGCAGATACGCAGTATTTT. It codes for CAISEAGGEADTQYF.

This clonotype came up many times. V is TRBV27 and J is TRBJ2-7; D remains unclear. From germline, CDR1 is MNHEY and CDR2 SMNVEV (reference sequence). With 8 bases removed from V and 7 bases from J, the gap between germline ends came to 18 bases. The CDR3 has 13 residues. The DNA for the CDR3 is TGTGCCAGCCACCAGGCTGCAGGTGGGGAGCAGTACTTC. Translation gives CASHQAAGGEQYF.